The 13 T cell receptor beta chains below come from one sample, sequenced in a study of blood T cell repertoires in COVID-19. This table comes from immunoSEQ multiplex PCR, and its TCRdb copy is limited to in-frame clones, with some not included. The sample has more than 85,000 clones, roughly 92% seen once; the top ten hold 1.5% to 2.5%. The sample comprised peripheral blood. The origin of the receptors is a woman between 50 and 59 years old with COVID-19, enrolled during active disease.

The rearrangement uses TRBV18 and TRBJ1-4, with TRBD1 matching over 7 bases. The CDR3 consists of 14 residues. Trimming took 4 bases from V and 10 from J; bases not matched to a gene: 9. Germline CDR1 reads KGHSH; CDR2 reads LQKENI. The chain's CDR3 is CASSRGTEEGKLFF. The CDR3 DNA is TGTGCCAGCTCACGAGGGACAGAGGAGGGAAAACTGTTTTTT.

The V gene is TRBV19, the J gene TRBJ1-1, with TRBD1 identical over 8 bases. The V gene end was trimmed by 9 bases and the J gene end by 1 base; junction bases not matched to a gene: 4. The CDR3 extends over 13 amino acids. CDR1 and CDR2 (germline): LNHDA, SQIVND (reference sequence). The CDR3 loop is CASGQGTNTEAFF. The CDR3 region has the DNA TGTGCCAGCGGACAGGGAACGAACACTGAAGCTTTCTTT.

DNA for the CDR3: TGTGCCAGCAGCTCGGGGGGGGGAGGACCCACAGATACGCAGTATTTT. Translating it yields CASSSGGGGPTDTQYF. The chain has TRBV5-4 and TRBJ2-3; 8 bases map to TRBD2. The J segment lost 2 bases and the V segment lost 3 bases, leaving 8 bases of the junction unmatched. This CDR3 contains 16 residues. Germline loops: CDR1 SGHNT, CDR2 YYREEE (reference sequence).

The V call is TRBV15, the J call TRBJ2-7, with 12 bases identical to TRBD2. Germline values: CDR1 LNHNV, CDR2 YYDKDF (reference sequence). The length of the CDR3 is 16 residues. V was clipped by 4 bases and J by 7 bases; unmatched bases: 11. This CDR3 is CATSTRGLAGPGEQYF. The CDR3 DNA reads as TGTGCCACCAGCACCCGTGGACTAGCGGGGCCGGGGGAGCAGTACTTC. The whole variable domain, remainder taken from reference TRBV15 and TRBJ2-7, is DAMVIQNPRYQVTQFGKPVTLSCSQTLNHNVMYWYQQKSSQAPKLLFHYYDKDFNNEADTPDNFQSRRPNTSFCFLDIRSPGLGDTAMYLCATSTRGLAGPGEQYFGPGTRLTVT.

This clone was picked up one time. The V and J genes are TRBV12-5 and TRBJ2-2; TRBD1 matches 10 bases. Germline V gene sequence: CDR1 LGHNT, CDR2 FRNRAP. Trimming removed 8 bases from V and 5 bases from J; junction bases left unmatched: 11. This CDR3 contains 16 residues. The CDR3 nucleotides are TGTGCTAGTAGATGGAGGACAGGGGGAAGTACCGGGGAGCTGTTTTTT. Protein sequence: CASRWRTGGSTGELFF. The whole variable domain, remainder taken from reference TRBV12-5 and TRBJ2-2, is DARVTQTPRHKVTEMGQEVTMRCQPILGHNTVFWYRQTMMQGLELLAYFRNRAPLDDSGMPKDRFSAEMPDATLATLKIQPSEPRDSAVYFCASRWRTGGSTGELFFGEGSRLTVL.

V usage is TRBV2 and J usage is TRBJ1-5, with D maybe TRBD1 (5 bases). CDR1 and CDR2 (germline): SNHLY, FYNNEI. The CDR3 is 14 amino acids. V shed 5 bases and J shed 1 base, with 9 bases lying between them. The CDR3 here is CASSRRGSNQPQHF. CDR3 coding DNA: TGTGCCAGCAGTCGGCGGGGGAGCAATCAGCCCCAGCATTTT. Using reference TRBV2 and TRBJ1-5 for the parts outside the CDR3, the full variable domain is EPEVTQTPSHQVTQMGQEVILRCVPISNHLYFYWYRQILGQKVEFLVSFYNNEISEKSEIFDDQFSVERPDGSNFTLKIRSTKLEDSAMYFCASSRRGSNQPQHFGDGTRLSIL.

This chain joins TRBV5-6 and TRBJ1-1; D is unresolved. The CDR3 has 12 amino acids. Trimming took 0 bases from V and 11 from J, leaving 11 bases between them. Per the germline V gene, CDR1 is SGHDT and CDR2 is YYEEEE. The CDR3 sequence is CASSLAAGGAFF. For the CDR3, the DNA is TGTGCCAGCAGCTTGGCCGCCGGAGGGGCTTTCTTT.

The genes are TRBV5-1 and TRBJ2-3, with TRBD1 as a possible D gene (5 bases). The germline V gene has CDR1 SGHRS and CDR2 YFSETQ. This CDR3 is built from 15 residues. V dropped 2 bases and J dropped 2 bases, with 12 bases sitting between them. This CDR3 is CASSFYTGNTDTQYF. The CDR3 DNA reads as TGCGCCAGCAGCTTCTACACAGGAAACACAGATACGCAGTATTTT.

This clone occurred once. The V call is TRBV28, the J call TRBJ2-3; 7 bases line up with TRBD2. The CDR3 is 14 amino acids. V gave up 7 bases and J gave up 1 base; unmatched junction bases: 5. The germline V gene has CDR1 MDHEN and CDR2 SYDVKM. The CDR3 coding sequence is TGTGCCAGCATTAAGCGGGGACGCACAGATACGCAGTATTTT. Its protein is CASIKRGRTDTQYF.

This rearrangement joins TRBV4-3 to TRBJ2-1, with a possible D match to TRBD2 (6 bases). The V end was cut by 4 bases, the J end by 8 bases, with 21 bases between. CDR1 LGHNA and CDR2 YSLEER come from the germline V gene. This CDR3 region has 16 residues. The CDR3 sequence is CASSPLGPPGDYEQFF. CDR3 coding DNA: TGCGCCAGCAGCCCGCTTGGACCTCCGGGGGACTATGAGCAGTTCTTC.

CDR3 loop: CASSWVDEAEQYF. CDR3 in DNA: TGTGCCAGCAGCTGGGTCGATGAGGCTGAGCAGTACTTC. The V and J genes are TRBV5-5 and TRBJ2-7; no firm D call. Germline V gene lookup returns CDR1 SGHKS and CDR2 YYEKEE (reference sequence). V was trimmed by 3 bases and J by 7 bases, leaving 14 bases between them. There are 13 residues in the CDR3.

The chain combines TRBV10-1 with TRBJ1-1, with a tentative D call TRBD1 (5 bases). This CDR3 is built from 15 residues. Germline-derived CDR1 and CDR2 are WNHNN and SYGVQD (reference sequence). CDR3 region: CPNRWGGDLNTEAFF. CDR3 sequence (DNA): TGCCCTAATCGATGGGGAGGGGACCTGAACACTGAAGCTTTCTTT.

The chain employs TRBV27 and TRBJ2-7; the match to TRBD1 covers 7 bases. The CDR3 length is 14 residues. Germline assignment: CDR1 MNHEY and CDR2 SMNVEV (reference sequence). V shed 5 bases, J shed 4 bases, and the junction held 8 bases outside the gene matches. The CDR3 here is CASSPGQVRYEQYV. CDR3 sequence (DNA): TGTGCCAGCAGTCCCGGACAGGTTCGTTACGAGCAGTACGTC.